This TCR beta chain emerged from a study of blood T cell repertoires in COVID-19. Overall study context: Samples representing acute and convalescent COVID-19 were sourced from the United States, Italy and Spain.

The ends lost 2 bases at V and 5 bases at J; junction bases unmatched: 4. Germline CDR1 KGHSH, CDR2 LQKENI. The CDR3 is 15 residues long. The protocol was immunoSEQ multiplex PCR, while the TCRdb copy is restricted to in-frame clones and leaves out a portion. The sample has 140,000 or so clones, roughly nine tenths seen once. This clonotype was sampled from a human donor in a cohort sampled during active COVID-19. The rearrangement links TRBV18 to TRBJ2-5; 11 bases match TRBD1. Material: peripheral blood. In nucleotides, the CDR3 is TGTGCCAGCTCACCAGGACAGGGGGCGTGGGAGACCCAGTACTTC. Its translation: CASSPGQGAWETQYF.